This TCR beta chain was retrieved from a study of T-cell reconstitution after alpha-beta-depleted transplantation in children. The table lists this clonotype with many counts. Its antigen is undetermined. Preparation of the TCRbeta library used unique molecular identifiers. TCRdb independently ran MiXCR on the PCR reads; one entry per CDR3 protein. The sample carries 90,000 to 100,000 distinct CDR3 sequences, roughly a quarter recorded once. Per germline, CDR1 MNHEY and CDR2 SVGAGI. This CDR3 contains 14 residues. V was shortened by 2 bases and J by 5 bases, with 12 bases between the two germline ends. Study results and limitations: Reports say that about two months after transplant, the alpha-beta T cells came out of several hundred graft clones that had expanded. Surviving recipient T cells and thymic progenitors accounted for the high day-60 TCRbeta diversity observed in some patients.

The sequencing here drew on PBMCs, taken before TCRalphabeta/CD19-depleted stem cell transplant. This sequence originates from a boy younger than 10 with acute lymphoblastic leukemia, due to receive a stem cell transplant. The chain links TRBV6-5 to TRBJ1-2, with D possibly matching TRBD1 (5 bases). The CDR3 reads CASSYGRGEYGYTF. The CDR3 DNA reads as TGTGCCAGCAGTTACGGGCGGGGCGAGTATGGCTACACCTTC.